This T cell receptor (beta chain) was retrieved from a study of blood T cell repertoires in COVID-19. Overall study: COVID-19 samples from acute and convalescent phases originated in the United States, Italy and Spain. PBMCs, B-cell-depleted T cells, or T cells were the source of the cDNA or gDNA that made up the material.

Germline assignment: CDR1 SGHRS and CDR2 YFSETQ. The V end was cut by 3 bases, the J end by 0 bases, with 13 bases between. The CDR3 length is 17 residues. Method: immunoSEQ multiplex PCR; TCRdb's copy keeps in-frame clones and lacks some. Here the sample spans 130,000 to 150,000 clones, 65% to 85% being singletons. V is TRBV5-1 and J is TRBJ1-6, with D possibly TRBD1 on 5 matching bases. This receptor was identified in a woman aged 60-75 years with acute or convalescent COVID-19. The source material was peripheral blood. The CDR3 sequence is CASSSGLVPSYNSPLHF. The CDR3 nucleotides read TGCGCCAGCAGCTCGGGACTTGTCCCCTCCTATAATTCACCCCTCCACTTT.